Shown below are 26 T cell receptor beta chains from a single sample sequenced in a study of blood T cells in healthy people across ages. Next came a second PCR, run for roughly 6 to 11 cycles, which used a sample-barcoded 5' primer along with a J-beta primer mix. Via MiXCR, TCRdb re-called the 5' RACE reads, giving one row per CDR3 protein. This sample carries more than 650,000 distinct CDR3 sequences, 22% of them seen once, and the ten largest clones take 22%. Sequenced: blood. Source of these receptors: an older man in good health.

The chain links TRBV3-1 to TRBJ2-1; D unclear. The V gene lost 1 base and the J gene lost 9 bases, with 10 bases spanning the gap. CDR1 and CDR2 from the germline V gene are LGHDT and YNNKEL (reference sequence). The CDR3 consists of 13 residues. CDR3 DNA: TGTGCCAGCAGCCAAGTCCCCGATACTGAGCAGTTCTTC. This translates into CASSQVPDTEQFF.

This clonotype was observed a few times. The chain combines TRBV20-1 with TRBJ2-2; D gene uncertain. Germline values: CDR1 DFQATT, CDR2 SNEGSKA (reference sequence). Deletions cut 1 base from V and 4 bases from J, with 7 bases between. The CDR3 sequence is 13 residues long. CDR3: CSARVGFTGELFF. The CDR3 coding sequence is TGCAGTGCTAGAGTTGGCTTCACCGGGGAGCTGTTTTTT.

The rearrangement joins TRBV6-5 to TRBJ2-4, with D possibly TRBD2 on 6 matching bases. Germline assignment: CDR1 MNHEY and CDR2 SVGAGI. This CDR3 spans 11 amino acids. Trimming left V 7 bases short and J 7 bases short, with 8 bases between. CDR3 DNA: TGTGCCAGCACGGCGGGGAACATTCAGTACTTC. It codes for CASTAGNIQYF.

This clonotype has just a few counts. Mismatch with germline at one junction end may stem from a read error. The chain joins TRBV7-2 to TRBJ2-5; 10 positions agree with TRBD2. The better agreement between TRBJ2-1 and the DNA end casts doubt on the J call. Germline CDR1 SGHTA, CDR2 FQGNSA. The length of the CDR3 is 15 residues. The DNA of the CDR3 is TGTGCCAACAGCTTATCTGGACTAGCGGACAATGAGCAGTTCTTC. Residues: CANSLSGLADNEQFF.

This clonotype was seen only a few times. This sequence joins TRBV28 and TRBJ1-5; D not resolved. The CDR3 is made up of 15 amino acids. Germline V gene data show CDR1 as MDHEN and CDR2 as SYDVKM. Trimming left V 5 bases short and J 3 bases short, with 14 bases between. The CDR3 DNA sequence: TGTGCCAGCAGTCCATTGAGGGTTTCCAATCAGCCCCAGCATTTT. The encoded protein is CASSPLRVSNQPQHF. The complete variable domain, with remaining parts taken from reference TRBV28 and TRBJ1-5, reads DVKVTQSSRYLVKRTGEKVFLECVQDMDHENMFWYRQDPGLGLRLIYFSYDVKMKEKGDIPEGYSVSREKKERFSLILESASTNQTSMYLCASSPLRVSNQPQHFGDGTRLSIL.

This chain links TRBV10-3 with TRBJ2-5, with 10 bases that match TRBD2. The end of the DNA is better explained by TRBJ2-7, so the J call may be wrong. In germline, CDR1 is ENHRY, CDR2 SYGVKD. The CDR3 spans 13 residues. The CDR3 loop reads CAIKREGTYEQYV. The CDR3 DNA reads TGTGCCATTAAGCGGGAGGGTACCTACGAGCAGTACGTC.

This clonotype has only a few counts. The chain recombines TRBV6-2 or TRBV6-3 with TRBJ2-5; 7 positions match TRBD1. Germline V CDR1 and CDR2: MNHEY, SVGEGT. This CDR3 region has 14 residues. V shed 4 bases, J shed 5 bases, and the junction held 7 bases outside the gene matches. CDR3 sequence reads: CASSSEGRGETQYF. As DNA, the CDR3 is TGTGCCAGCAGTTCCGAAGGCAGGGGGGAGACCCAGTACTTC.

The rearrangement uses TRBV7-9 and TRBJ2-3; 7 bases are a match to TRBD2. With 3 bases clipped from V and 3 bases from J, the junction kept 6 bases outside the gene matches. Germline V gene data show CDR1 as SEHNR and CDR2 as FQNEAQ (reference sequence). CDR3 length: 15 residues. CDR3 sequence (DNA): TGTGCCAGCAGCTTCCTAGCGGAGGGGACAGATACGCAGTATTTT. Protein sequence: CASSFLAEGTDTQYF.

This clonotype was counted between two and nine times. The chain combines TRBV3-1 with TRBJ2-1; TRBD1 might be the D (5 bases). The DNA end is a closer match to TRBJ2-7, so the J assignment may be wrong. Germline V gene lookup returns CDR1 LGHDT and CDR2 YNNKEL (reference sequence). The CDR3 loop spans 14 amino acids. In nucleotides, the CDR3 is TGTGCCAGCAGCCGCGCTCCAGGGTCGGACGAGCAGTACTTC. This translates into CASSRAPGSDEQYF.

This clonotype has a handful of counts. The chain combines TRBV7-2 with TRBJ1-1, with D perhaps matching TRBD1 (6 bases). Trimming removed 5 bases at V and 4 bases at J, with 14 bases between. CDR3 size: 14 residues. Germline CDR1 reads SGHTA; CDR2 reads FQGNSA. In DNA form, the CDR3 reads TGTGCCAGCAGCCCCGAGGGGGGGACCACTGAAGCTTTCTTT. It specifies CASSPEGGTTEAFF.

This chain uses TRBV7-2 with TRBJ1-4, with a tentative D call TRBD1 (5 bases). The germline CDR1 and CDR2 sequences are SGHTA and FQGNSA. CDR3 size: 15 residues. The ends were cut back, 4 bases at V and 3 bases at J, with 12 bases in the middle. CDR3 sequence (DNA): TGTGCCAGCAGCTCCTCAGGGATGGCTAATGAAAAACTGTTTTTT. Residues: CASSSSGMANEKLFF.

The genes are TRBV27 and TRBJ1-2; a possible D gene is TRBD1 (5 bases). The CDR3 contains 15 residues. The ends were cut back, 5 bases at V and 7 bases at J, with 20 bases in the middle. Looked up from germline, CDR1 is MNHEY and CDR2 is SMNVEV (reference sequence). CDR3 protein: CASSPRDGRQAGYTF. As DNA, the CDR3 is TGTGCCAGCAGTCCCCGGGACGGACGCCAGGCTGGCTACACCTTC.

This clonotype was picked up a small number of times. The chain carries TRBV12-3 or TRBV12-4 and TRBJ2-2; 9 nucleotides align to TRBD2. J gave up 0 bases and V 3 bases, and 5 bases lay outside the gene matches. The length of the CDR3 is 17 residues. CDR3 DNA sequence: TGTGCCAGCAGTTTCCAACTAGCGGGTCCGAACACCGGGGAGCTGTTTTTT. The encoded protein is CASSFQLAGPNTGELFF.

V gene TRBV27 combines with J gene TRBJ1-1; possible D gene TRBD1, 5 bases. This CDR3 comprises 15 residues. Germline V gene sequence: CDR1 MNHEY, CDR2 SMNVEV (reference sequence). V was trimmed by 0 bases and J by 4 bases, leaving 12 bases between them. The CDR3 DNA reads TGTGCCAGCAGTTTATCCAGGGCCCTAACCACTGAAGCTTTCTTT. This sequence encodes CASSLSRALTTEAFF.

This clonotype has just a few counts. V usage is TRBV5-1 and J usage is TRBJ2-5; 7 positions match TRBD1. Per germline, CDR1 SGHRS and CDR2 YFSETQ. Trimming took 0 bases from V and 1 from J; bases not matched to a gene: 6. This CDR3 region has 16 residues. This CDR3 is CASSLGGGNRQETQYF. The CDR3 DNA sequence: TGCGCCAGCAGCTTGGGAGGGGGCAATCGCCAAGAGACCCAGTACTTC.

V and J are TRBV11-2 and TRBJ1-2, with D unclear. CDR1 and CDR2 from the germline V gene are SGHAT and FQNNGV. V was clipped by 0 bases and J by 2 bases, with 13 bases between them. The CDR3 covers 16 residues. The CDR3 protein is CASSLDSLGANYGYTF. CDR3 sequence (DNA): TGTGCCAGCAGCTTAGATTCCCTCGGCGCGAACTATGGCTACACCTTC. The full variable domain, its missing parts supplied by reference TRBV11-2 and TRBJ1-2, is EAGVAQSPRYKIIEKRQSVAFWCNPISGHATLYWYQQILGQGPKLLIQFQNNGVVDDSQLPKDRFSAERLKGVDSTLKIQPAKLEDSAVYLCASSLDSLGANYGYTFGSGTRLTVV.

The CDR3 reads CSVAFSGNTIYF. The CDR3 DNA sequence: TGCAGCGTTGCCTTCTCTGGAAACACCATATATTTT. This chain links TRBV29-1 with TRBJ1-3, with unresolved D. V lost 4 bases and J 0 bases, leaving 4 bases between the germline ends. The V gene's germline CDR1 is SQVTM and CDR2 ANQGSEA. The CDR3 runs to 12 residues.

This chain uses TRBV12-3 or TRBV12-4 with TRBJ1-1; the D gene is possibly TRBD1 (5 bases). This CDR3 is built from 15 residues. Trimming stripped 5 bases from V and 2 bases from J, with 15 bases between. The CDR3 reads CASSRPQGANTEAFF. CDR3 coding DNA: TGTGCCAGCAGTAGACCTCAGGGCGCCAACACTGAAGCTTTCTTT.

This clonotype has only a few counts. The chain couples TRBV6-5 to TRBJ1-3; no firm D call. Germline V gene lookup returns CDR1 MNHEY and CDR2 SVGAGI. This CDR3 spans 16 amino acids. The V end lost 4 bases, the J end lost 0 bases, and 13 bases lay between the germline ends. The CDR3 DNA follows: TGTGCCAGCAGTTTAATAGACCCAATCTCTGGAAACACCATATATTTT. Encoded protein: CASSLIDPISGNTIYF.

This clonotype was counted only a few times. The chain recombines TRBV20-1 with TRBJ2-1; TRBD2 matches at 9 bases. With V trimmed by 1 base and J by 7 bases, 17 bases remained unmatched. Germline CDR1 DFQATT, CDR2 SNEGSKA (reference sequence). This CDR3 has 18 residues. CDR3 amino acids: CSARAPLGSSGSLNEQFF. For the CDR3, the DNA is TGCAGTGCTAGAGCCCCCCTAGGTAGTAGCGGGAGTTTAAATGAGCAGTTCTTC.

This clonotype has more than one count but fewer than ten. This chain joins TRBV20-1 and TRBJ2-5; D possibly corresponds to TRBD2 (5 bases). This CDR3 has 13 residues. With 1 base removed from V and 3 bases from J, the gap between germline ends came to 9 bases. Germline V gene sequence: CDR1 DFQATT, CDR2 SNEGSKA (reference sequence). The DNA of the CDR3 is TGCAGTGCTAGAGTGGGAGCTAAAGAGACCCAGTACTTC. It codes for CSARVGAKETQYF.

This clonotype has a handful of counts. The CDR3, as DNA: TGCGCCAGCAGCTTGATGCCCATGAACACTGAAGCTTTCTTT. This gives the protein CASSLMPMNTEAFF. The chain has TRBV5-1 and TRBJ1-1; D ambiguous. The CDR3 spans 14 residues. Germline lookup yields CDR1 SGHRS and CDR2 YFSETQ. V was cut by 1 base and J by 0 bases, with 7 bases left in between.

V usage is TRBV20-1 and J usage is TRBJ1-6, with D possibly matching TRBD1 (5 bases). V was pared by 4 bases and J by 0 bases, with 13 bases between. Germline loops: CDR1 DFQATT, CDR2 SNEGSKA (reference sequence). This CDR3 region has 16 residues. The CDR3 is CSAIQEVSSYNSPLHF. In DNA, the CDR3 is TGCAGTGCTATACAGGAGGTCAGCTCCTATAATTCACCCCTCCACTTT.

This clonotype was recorded a few times. Its ends do not fully match the called genes, so a read error is possible. The V gene is TRBV2, the J gene TRBJ1-1; D might be TRBD1 (5 bases). This CDR3 spans 16 amino acids. The germline gives CDR1 SNHLY, CDR2 FYNNEI. Here the CDR3 DNA reads TGTACCAGCAGGGAAGATGAGGCAGGTGTGGGGACTGAAGCTTTCTTT. As protein: CTSREDEAGVGTEAFF. The full variable domain, its missing parts supplied by reference TRBV2 and TRBJ1-1, is EPEVTQTPSHQVTQMGQEVILRCVPISNHLYFYWYRQILGQKVEFLVSFYNNEISEKSEIFDDQFSVERPDGSNFTLKIRSTKLEDSAMYFCTSREDEAGVGTEAFFGQGTRLTVV.

The gene calls are TRBV12-3 or TRBV12-4 and TRBJ1-5; D is perhaps TRBD1 (6 bases). V was cut by 8 bases and J by 3 bases, with 11 bases left in between. The CDR3 runs to 13 residues. The CDR3 spells CASRRDTNQPQHF. For the CDR3, the DNA is TGTGCCAGCCGTAGGGACACCAATCAGCCCCAGCATTTT.

This clonotype showed up just a few times. This chain uses TRBV5-6 with TRBJ2-7; D remains ambiguous. The CDR3 consists of 11 residues. Between the trimmed V and J ends, which lost 7 bases and 2 bases, there was a span of 7 bases. The germline CDR1 and CDR2 sequences are SGHDT and YYEEEE. The CDR3 region has the DNA TGTGCCAGCTTTGGGGCCTACGAGCAGTACGTC. This codes for CASFGAYEQYV.